One and the same sample provided the 4 T cell receptor beta chains below, sequenced in a study of T cell clonality in common variable immunodeficiency. Clones were sequenced by immunoSEQ multiplex PCR, and TCRdb holds only the in-frame ones, with some missing. The table records approximately 81,000 clones without singletons, the ten largest covering around 0.82%. What was sequenced was peripheral blood mononuclear cells. These receptor sequences come from a person aged 18 to 70 in good health.

This clone was observed many times. The CDR3 end falls 3 residues outside the read, so it is completed with the germline J gene. V is TRBV20-1 and J is TRBJ1-4; the match to TRBD1 covers 9 bases. Germline V gives CDR1 DFQATT, CDR2 SNEGSKA (reference sequence). The CDR3 is 14 residues long. The ends lost 4 bases at V and 10 bases at J; junction bases unmatched: 10. The sequenced CDR3 bases are TGCAGTGCTATTTACCGACAGGGGGATGGAAAA. Protein sequence: CSAIYRQGDGK. The CDR3, in full, reads CSAIYRQGDGKLFF.

A note on this clone: From the germline J gene comes the end of the CDR3, since the read stops 3 residues before it. This sequence joins TRBV5-6 and TRBJ1-4; 9 bases map to TRBD1. J lost 8 bases, V lost 4 bases, and 9 bases had no gene match. This CDR3 contains 15 residues. Looked up from germline, CDR1 is SGHDT and CDR2 is YYEEEE. The part of the CDR3 DNA that was read is TGTGCCAGCAGCAGGATACAGGGGGCGCGGGAAAAA. Amino acid sequence: CASSRIQGAREK. The CDR3 in full is CASSRIQGAREKLFF.

This clone has ten or more counts. The read ends 3 residues early relative to the CDR3; the germline J gene fills the gap. The V call is TRBV11-3, the J call TRBJ1-6, with 8 bases matching TRBD1. The CDR3 is made up of 15 amino acids. Germline V CDR1 and CDR2: SGHNT, YENEEA. CDR3 in amino acids: CASRSATGANSPLHF. CDR3 DNA (partial): TGTGCAAGTCGCTCAGCGACAGGGGCTAATTCACCC.

This clone was detected many times. One end of the junction fails to match germline, which may point to a read error. CDR3 DNA (partial): TGCAGTGCTCGAGAGAGAGCGGGAGTTGGATACAATGAG. As protein: CSARERAGVGYNE. The entire CDR3 sequence reads CSARERAGVGYNEQFF. This chain connects TRBV20-1 to TRBJ2-1; 8 bases map to TRBD2. Sequencing ends 3 residues short of the CDR3 end; the germline J gene provides the rest. Germline V gene data show CDR1 as DFQATT and CDR2 as SNEGSKA (reference sequence). CDR3 length: 16 amino acids.